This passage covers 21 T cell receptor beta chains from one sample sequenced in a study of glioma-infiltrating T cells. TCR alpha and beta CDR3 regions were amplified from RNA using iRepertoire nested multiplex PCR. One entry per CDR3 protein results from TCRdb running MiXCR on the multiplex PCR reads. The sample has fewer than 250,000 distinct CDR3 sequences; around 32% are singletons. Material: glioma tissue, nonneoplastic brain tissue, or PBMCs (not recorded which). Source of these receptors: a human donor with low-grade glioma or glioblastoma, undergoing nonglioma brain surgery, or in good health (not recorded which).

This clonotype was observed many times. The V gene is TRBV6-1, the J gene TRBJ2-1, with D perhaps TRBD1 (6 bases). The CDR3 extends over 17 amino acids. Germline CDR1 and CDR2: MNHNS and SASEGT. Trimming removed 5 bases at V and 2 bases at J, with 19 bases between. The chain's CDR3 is CASSTGRSTGTYNEQFF. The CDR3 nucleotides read TGTGCCAGCAGTACGGGGCGCTCCACAGGGACCTACAATGAGCAGTTCTTC.

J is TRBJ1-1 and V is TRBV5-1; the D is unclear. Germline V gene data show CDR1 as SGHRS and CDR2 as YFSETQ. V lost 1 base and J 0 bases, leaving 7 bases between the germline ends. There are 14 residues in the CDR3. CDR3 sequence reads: CASSLSAMNTEAFF. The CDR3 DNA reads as TGCGCCAGCAGCTTGAGCGCCATGAACACTGAAGCTTTCTTT.

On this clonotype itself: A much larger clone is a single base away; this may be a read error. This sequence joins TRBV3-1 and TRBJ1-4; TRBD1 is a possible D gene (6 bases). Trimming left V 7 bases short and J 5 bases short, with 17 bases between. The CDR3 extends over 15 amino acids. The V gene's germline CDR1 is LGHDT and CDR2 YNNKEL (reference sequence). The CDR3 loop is CASIHAGQLNEKLFF. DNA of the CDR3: TGTGCCAGCATCCACGCCGGACAGTTAAATGAAAAACTGTTTTTT.

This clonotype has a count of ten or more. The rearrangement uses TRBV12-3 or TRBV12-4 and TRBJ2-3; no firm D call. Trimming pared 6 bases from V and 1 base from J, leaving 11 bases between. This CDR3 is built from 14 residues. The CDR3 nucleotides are TGTGCCAGCAGATGGCGGTTAGGCACAGATACGCAGTATTTT. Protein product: CASRWRLGTDTQYF.

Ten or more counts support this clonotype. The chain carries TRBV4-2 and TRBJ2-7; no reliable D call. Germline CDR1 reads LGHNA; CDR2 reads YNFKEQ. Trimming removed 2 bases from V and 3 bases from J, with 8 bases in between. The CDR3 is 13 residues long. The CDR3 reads CASSQLNSYEQYF. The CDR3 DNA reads TGTGCCAGCAGCCAATTAAACAGCTACGAGCAGTACTTC.

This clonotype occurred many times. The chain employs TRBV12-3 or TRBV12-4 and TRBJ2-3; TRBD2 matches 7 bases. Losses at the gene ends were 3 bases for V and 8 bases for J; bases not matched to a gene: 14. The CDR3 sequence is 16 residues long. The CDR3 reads CASSFSWGLSDGTQYF. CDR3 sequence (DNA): TGTGCCAGCAGTTTTAGCTGGGGACTATCTGACGGTACGCAGTATTTT.

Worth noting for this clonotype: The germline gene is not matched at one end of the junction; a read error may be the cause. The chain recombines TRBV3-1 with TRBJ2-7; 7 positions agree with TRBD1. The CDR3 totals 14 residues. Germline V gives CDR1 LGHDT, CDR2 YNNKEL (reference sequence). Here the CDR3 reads CASSQDREINEQYF. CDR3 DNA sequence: TGTGCCAGCAGTCAAGACAGGGAAATCAACGAGCAGTACTTC.

The CDR3 region is CASSQGGGENEQFF. As DNA, the CDR3 is TGTGCCAGCAGCCAAGGTGGAGGTGAGAATGAGCAGTTCTTC. The rearrangement uses TRBV3-1 and TRBJ2-1, with D perhaps matching TRBD2 (5 bases). V lost 1 base to trimming and J lost 7 bases, with 11 bases between them. The germline V gene encodes CDR1 LGHDT and CDR2 YNNKEL (reference sequence). The CDR3 runs to 14 residues.

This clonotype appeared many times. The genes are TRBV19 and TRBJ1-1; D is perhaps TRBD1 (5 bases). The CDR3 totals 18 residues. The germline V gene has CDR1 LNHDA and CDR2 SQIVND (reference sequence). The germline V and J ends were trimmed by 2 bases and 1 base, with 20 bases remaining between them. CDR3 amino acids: CASSIMQGRRDENTEAFF. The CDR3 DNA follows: TGTGCCAGTAGTATAATGCAGGGACGTAGGGACGAGAACACTGAAGCTTTCTTT.

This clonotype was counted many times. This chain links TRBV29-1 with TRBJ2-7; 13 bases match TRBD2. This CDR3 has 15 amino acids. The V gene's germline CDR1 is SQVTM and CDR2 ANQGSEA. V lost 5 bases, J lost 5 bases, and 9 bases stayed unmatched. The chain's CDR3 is CSVSGLAGVLDEQYF. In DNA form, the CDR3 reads TGCAGCGTTAGCGGACTAGCGGGAGTGTTGGACGAGCAGTACTTC.

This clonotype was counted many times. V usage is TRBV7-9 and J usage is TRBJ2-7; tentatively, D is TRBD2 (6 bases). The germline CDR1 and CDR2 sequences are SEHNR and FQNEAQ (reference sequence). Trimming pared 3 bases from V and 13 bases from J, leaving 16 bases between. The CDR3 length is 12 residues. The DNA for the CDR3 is TGTGCCAGCAGCTTTGACATCACGGGAGCCTACTTC. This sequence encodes CASSFDITGAYF.

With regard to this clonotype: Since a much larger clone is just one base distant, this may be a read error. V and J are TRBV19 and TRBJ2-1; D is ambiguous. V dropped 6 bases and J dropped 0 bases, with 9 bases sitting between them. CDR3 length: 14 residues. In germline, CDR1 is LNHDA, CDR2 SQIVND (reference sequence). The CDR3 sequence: CASRIAISYNEQFF. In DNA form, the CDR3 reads TGTGCCAGTAGAATCGCGATCTCCTACAATGAGCAGTTCTTC.

The CDR3 loop reads CASTLGASGANVLTF. DNA for the CDR3: TGTGCCAGCACCCTCGGCGCCTCTGGGGCCAACGTCCTGACTTTC. The V gene is TRBV12-3 or TRBV12-4, the J gene TRBJ2-6; D is ambiguous. The CDR3 covers 15 residues. Trimming removed 7 bases at V and 0 bases at J, with 10 bases between.

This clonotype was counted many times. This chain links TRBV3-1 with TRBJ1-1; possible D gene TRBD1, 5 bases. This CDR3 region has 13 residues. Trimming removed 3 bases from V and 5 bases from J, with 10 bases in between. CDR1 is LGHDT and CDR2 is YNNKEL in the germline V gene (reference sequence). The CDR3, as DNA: TGTGCCAGCAGCCAGTTTGGGGGGACTGAAGCTTTCTTT. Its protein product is CASSQFGGTEAFF.

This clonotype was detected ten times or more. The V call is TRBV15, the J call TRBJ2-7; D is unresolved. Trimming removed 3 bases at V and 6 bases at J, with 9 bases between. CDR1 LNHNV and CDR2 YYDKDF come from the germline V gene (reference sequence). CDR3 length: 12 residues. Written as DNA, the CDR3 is TGTGCCACCAGCAGTGCTATCGGCGAGCAGTACTTC. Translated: CATSSAIGEQYF.

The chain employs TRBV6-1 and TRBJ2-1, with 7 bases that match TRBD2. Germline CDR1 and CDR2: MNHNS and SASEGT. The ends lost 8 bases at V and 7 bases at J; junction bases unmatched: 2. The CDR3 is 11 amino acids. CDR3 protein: CASGRENEQFF. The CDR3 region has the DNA TGTGCCAGCGGGAGGGAAAATGAGCAGTTCTTC.

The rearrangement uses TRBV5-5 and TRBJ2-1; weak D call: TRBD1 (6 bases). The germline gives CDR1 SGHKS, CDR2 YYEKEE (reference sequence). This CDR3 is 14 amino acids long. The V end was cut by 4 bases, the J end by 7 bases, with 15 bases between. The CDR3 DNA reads TGTGCCAGCAGCCCTGAACAGGGTCGGAATGAGCAGTTCTTC. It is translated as CASSPEQGRNEQFF.

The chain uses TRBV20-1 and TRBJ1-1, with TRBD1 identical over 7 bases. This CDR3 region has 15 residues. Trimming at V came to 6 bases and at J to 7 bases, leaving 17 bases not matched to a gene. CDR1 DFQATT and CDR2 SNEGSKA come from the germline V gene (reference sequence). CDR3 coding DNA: TGCAGTGCCAGCAGTTTATCTCGACAGGGTAGTGAAGCTTTCTTT. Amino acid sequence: CSASSLSRQGSEAFF.

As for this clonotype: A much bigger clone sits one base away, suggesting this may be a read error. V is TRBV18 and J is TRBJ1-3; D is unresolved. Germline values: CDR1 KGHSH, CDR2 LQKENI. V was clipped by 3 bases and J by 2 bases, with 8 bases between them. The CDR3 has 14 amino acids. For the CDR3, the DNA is TGTGCCAGCTCACCGTTTTACCCTGGAAACACCATATATTTT. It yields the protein CASSPFYPGNTIYF. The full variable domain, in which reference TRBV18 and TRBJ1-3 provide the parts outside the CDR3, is NAGVMQNPRHLVRRRGQEARLRCSPMKGHSHVYWYRQLPEEGLKFMVYLQKENIIDESGMPKERFSAEFPKEGPSILRIQQVVRGDSAAYFCASSPFYPGNTIYFGEGSWLTVV.

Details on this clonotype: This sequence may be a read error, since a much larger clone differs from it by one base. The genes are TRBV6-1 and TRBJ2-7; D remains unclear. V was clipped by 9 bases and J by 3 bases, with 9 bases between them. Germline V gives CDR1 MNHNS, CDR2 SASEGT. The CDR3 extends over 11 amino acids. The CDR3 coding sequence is TGTGCCAGAAGTACCGACTACGAGCAGTACTTC. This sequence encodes CARSTDYEQYF.

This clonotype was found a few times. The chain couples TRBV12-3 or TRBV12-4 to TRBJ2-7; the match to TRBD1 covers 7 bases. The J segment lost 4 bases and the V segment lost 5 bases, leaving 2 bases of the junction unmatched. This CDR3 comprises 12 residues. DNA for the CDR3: TGTGCCAGCAGTGGCAGGGGGTACGAGCAGTACTTC. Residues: CASSGRGYEQYF.